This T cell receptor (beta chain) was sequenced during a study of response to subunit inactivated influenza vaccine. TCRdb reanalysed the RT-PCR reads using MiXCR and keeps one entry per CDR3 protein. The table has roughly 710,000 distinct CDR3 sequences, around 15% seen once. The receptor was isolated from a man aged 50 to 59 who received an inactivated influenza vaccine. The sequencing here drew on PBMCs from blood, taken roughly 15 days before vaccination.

The chain's CDR3 is CSVRAQPYTDTQYF. In DNA form, the CDR3 reads TGCAGCGTTCGGGCGCAACCCTACACAGATACGCAGTATTTT. This chain links TRBV29-1 with TRBJ2-3; D not resolved. The germline V gene has CDR1 SQVTM and CDR2 ANQGSEA. CDR3 length: 14 residues. Between the trimmed V and J ends, which lost 5 bases and 2 bases, there was a span of 14 bases.